The subject of this entry is one TCR beta chain. These data originate in a study of blood T cell repertoires in COVID-19. In the study overall: Some COVID-19 samples were acute and others convalescent; all came from the United States, Italy and Spain. Nucleic acid was either cDNA or gDNA, and it came from T cells, B-cell-depleted T cells, or PBMCs.

The authors' processing: By means of reference gene primer amplification, nucleated cell counts were estimated. Assay: immunoSEQ multiplex PCR; the TCRdb copy retains only in-frame clones and omits some. That table supplies the V and J calls and clone size; D and trimming were determined from the DNA. This sample has fewer than 85,000 clones, with 70% to 90% found just once. V gave up 8 bases and J gave up 6 bases; unmatched junction bases: 9. The germline V gene has CDR1 SGHRS and CDR2 YFSETQ. The CDR3 is 15 residues long. The V call is TRBV5-1, the J call TRBJ2-1, with TRBD2 matching over 12 bases. Input material: peripheral blood. The sequence derives from a woman in her sixties with acute or convalescent COVID-19. CDR3 loop: CASVTSGGRINEQFF. CDR3 nucleotides: TGCGCCAGTGTGACTAGCGGGGGCAGGATCAATGAGCAGTTCTTC.